This T cell receptor beta chain was sequenced during a study of regulatory T cells in long-lasting Graves disease. TCR beta libraries were built with iRepertoire HTBI primers and Arm-PCR of CDR3 regions. MiXCR, run by TCRdb on the multiplex PCR reads, gives a single entry per CDR3 protein. Of some 350,000 distinct CDR3 sequences in the sample, around 15% are singletons; the top ten hold 20%. Time point of the sample: newly diagnosed GD, antithyroid drugs for less than 3 months. Preparation of the TCR library used RNA extracted from PBMCs. V lost 9 bases to trimming and J lost 2 bases, with 13 bases between them. The CDR3 sequence is 13 residues long. Germline assignment: CDR1 LNHNV and CDR2 YYDKDF (reference sequence). This same sample was also taken into another study, of T cells in Graves' hyperthyroidism and ophthalmopathy.

Source: peripheral blood mononuclear cells (PBMCs), taken at new diagnosis, from a patient treated with antithyroid drugs. The receptor was derived from a woman under 30 with Graves disease. This chain joins TRBV15 and TRBJ2-5, with D possibly being TRBD2 (5 bases). CDR3 region: CATTNPAQETQYF. The CDR3 DNA reads as TGTGCCACGACTAACCCGGCTCAAGAGACCCAGTACTTC.